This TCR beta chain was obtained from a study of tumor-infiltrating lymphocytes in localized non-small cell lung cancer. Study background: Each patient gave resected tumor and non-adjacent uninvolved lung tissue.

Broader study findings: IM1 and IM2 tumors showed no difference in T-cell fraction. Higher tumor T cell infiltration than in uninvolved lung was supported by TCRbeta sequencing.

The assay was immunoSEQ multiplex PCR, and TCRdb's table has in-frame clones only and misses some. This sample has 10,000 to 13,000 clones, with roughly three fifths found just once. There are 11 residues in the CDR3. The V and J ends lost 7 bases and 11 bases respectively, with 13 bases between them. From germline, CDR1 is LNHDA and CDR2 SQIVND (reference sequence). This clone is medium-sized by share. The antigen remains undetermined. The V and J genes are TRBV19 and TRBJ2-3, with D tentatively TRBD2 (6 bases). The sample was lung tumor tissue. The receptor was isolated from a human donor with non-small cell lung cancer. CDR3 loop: CASTLEGKQYF. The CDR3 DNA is TGTGCCAGTACCCTGGAGGGAAAGCAGTATTTT.